These T cell receptor beta chains were read from a single sample in a study of blood T cell repertoires in COVID-19. This table comes from immunoSEQ multiplex PCR, and its TCRdb copy is limited to in-frame clones, with some not included. The sample shows around 150,000 clones, approximately 80% of them seen only once. Sequenced sample: peripheral blood. These TCRs come from a woman aged 45-60 years in a cohort sampled during active or convalescent COVID-19. Both conserved end residues are trimmed from each CDR3. Fields, in order: V gene, J gene, CDR3 length, D gene, CDR3 protein. D genes are given only for firm matches.

TRBV19	TRBJ1-1	16	-	ASSREPQGYPMNTEAF
TRBV3-1/TRBV3-2	TRBJ1-5	13	-	ASSQETGTGSPQH
TRBV6-5	TRBJ2-7	10	-	ASRTGTYEQY
TRBV24-1	TRBJ2-7	12	-	ATSPGTSSYEQY
TRBV4-1	TRBJ1-2	15	TRBD1	ASSQALLLRTGGGYT
TRBV11-3	TRBJ2-5	11	-	ASSGGNGETQY
TRBV18	TRBJ2-2	16	-	ASSPPAGAGWNTGELF
TRBV15	TRBJ2-5	15	TRBD2	ATSRGGIAGGLETQY
TRBV2	TRBJ2-5	12	-	ASPEGRTQETQY
TRBV14	TRBJ2-1	12	TRBD2	ASSTGLVVDEQF
TRBV19	TRBJ2-1	13	TRBD1	ASSIGDRGYNEQF
TRBV27	TRBJ2-1	13	-	ASSFPRQVEDEQF
TRBV13	TRBJ1-1	12	-	ASRIGGGLAEAF
TRBV7-9	TRBJ2-1	11	TRBD2	ASSPLGRGEQF
TRBV9	TRBJ1-1	11	-	ASSVEVGREAF
TRBV5-5	TRBJ2-7	13	TRBD2	ASSWTSGGLYEQY
TRBV5-1	TRBJ1-1	13	-	ASSLGQVTNTEAF
TRBV7-6	TRBJ1-5	13	TRBD1	ASSLGQGAGQPQH
TRBV14	TRBJ1-1	14	TRBD1	ASSQVGGQGGTEAF
TRBV24-1	TRBJ1-5	13	TRBD1	ATSESGQSNQPQH
TRBV6-1	TRBJ2-2	12	-	ASSELVNTGELF
TRBV19	TRBJ2-7	12	TRBD1	ASSTTTGGPEQY
TRBV2	TRBJ1-1	12	-	ASSVARLNTEAF
TRBV19	TRBJ1-1	11	-	ASSMGTNTEAF
TRBV24-1	TRBJ1-2	16	-	ATSDLRGATRPFYGYT
TRBV4-1	TRBJ2-5	11	-	ASSQDAEETQY
TRBV18	TRBJ2-5	13	TRBD2	ASSRLAGDQETQY
TRBV18	TRBJ2-2	13	-	ASSLRDFNTGELF
TRBV6-6	TRBJ2-1	15	-	ASSLGPGLGSYNEQF
TRBV6-6	TRBJ1-5	11	-	ASKPGGNQPQH
TRBV7-3	TRBJ2-3	9	-	ASSLEGPQY
TRBV4-3	TRBJ1-3	13	-	ASSQLESSGNTIY
TRBV13	TRBJ2-3	14	-	ASSLRKGVSTDTQY
TRBV21-1	TRBJ2-2	15	-	ASSKVKAGPFPGELF
TRBV4-1	TRBJ1-1	10	-	ASRRSNTEAF
TRBV6-5	TRBJ1-5	13	-	ADATVTGSNQPQH
TRBV11-2	TRBJ1-3	12	-	ASTQGSDGNTIY
TRBV6-9	TRBJ2-2	16	TRBD1	ASTLGTGGANDTGELF
TRBV19	TRBJ1-1	11	TRBD1	ASLDREVAEAF
TRBV25-1	TRBJ1-6	16	-	ASSEYLPSRNNNSPLH
TRBV7-3	TRBJ2-5	12	-	ASSLNGGLETQY
TRBV6-2/TRBV6-3	TRBJ1-5	16	-	ASSYNPGRVMGNQPQH
TRBV7-7	TRBJ1-1	11	-	ASSEQKNTEAF
TRBV18	TRBJ1-4	12	-	ASSPGLGNEKLF
TRBV7-2	TRBJ2-1	13	TRBD2	ASSLTSGGRYEQF
TRBV11-3	TRBJ2-2	15	-	ASSLGFTGKATGELF
TRBV3-1/TRBV3-2	TRBJ2-1	14	TRBD2	ASGRLTLTSAGEQF
TRBV6-4	TRBJ2-7	10	-	ASSDWRGQQY
TRBV21-1	TRBJ1-5	13	-	ASSKVRQGKQPQH
TRBV14	TRBJ1-5	16	-	ASSHTDRLRGSNQPQH
TRBV4-3	TRBJ1-2	13	TRBD1	ASSHEGQVSYGYT
TRBV7-9	TRBJ2-3	14	-	ASSLADLSTADTQY
TRBV18	TRBJ2-5	10	TRBD1	ASSTGAETQY
TRBV27	TRBJ2-2	13	-	ASSLSGRGSGELF